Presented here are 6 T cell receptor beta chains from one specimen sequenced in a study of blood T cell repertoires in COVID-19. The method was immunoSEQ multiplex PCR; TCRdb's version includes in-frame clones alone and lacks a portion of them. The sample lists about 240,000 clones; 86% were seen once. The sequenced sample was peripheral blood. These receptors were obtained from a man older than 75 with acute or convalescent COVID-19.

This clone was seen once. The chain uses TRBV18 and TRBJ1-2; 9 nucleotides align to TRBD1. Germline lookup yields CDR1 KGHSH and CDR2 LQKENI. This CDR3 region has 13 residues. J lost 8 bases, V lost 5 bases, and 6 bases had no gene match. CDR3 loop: CASSEGQGIGYTF. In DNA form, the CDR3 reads TGTGCCAGCTCAGAGGGACAGGGAATCGGCTACACCTTC.

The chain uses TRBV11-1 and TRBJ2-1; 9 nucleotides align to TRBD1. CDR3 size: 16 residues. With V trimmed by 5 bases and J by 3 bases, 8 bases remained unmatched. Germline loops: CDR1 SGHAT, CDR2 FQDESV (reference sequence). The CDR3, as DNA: TGTGCCAGCAGCAATAATAGACAGGGGGACTACAATGAGCAGTTCTTC. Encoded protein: CASSNNRQGDYNEQFF.

CDR3 sequence reads: CASRPTSGGAGNEQFF. DNA of the CDR3: TGCGCCAGCAGACCGACCAGCGGGGGGGCCGGCAATGAGCAGTTCTTC. This chain links TRBV5-1 with TRBJ2-1; 10 bases map to TRBD2. Germline V gives CDR1 SGHRS, CDR2 YFSETQ. The CDR3 is made up of 16 amino acids. V dropped 5 bases and J dropped 6; count of bases not matched to a gene: 11.

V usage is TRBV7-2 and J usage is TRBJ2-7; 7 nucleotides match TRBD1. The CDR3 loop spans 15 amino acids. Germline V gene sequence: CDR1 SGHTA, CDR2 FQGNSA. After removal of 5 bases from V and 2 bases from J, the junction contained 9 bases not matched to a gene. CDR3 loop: CASSRNPDRTYEQYF. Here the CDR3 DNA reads TGTGCCAGCAGCCGCAACCCGGACAGGACCTACGAGCAGTACTTC.

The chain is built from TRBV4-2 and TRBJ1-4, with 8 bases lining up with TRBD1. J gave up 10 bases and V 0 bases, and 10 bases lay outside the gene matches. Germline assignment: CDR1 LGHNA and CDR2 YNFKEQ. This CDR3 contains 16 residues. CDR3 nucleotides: TGTGCCAGCAGCCAAGATCAGAGGACAGGGATAGGAAAACTGTTTTTT. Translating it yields CASSQDQRTGIGKLFF.

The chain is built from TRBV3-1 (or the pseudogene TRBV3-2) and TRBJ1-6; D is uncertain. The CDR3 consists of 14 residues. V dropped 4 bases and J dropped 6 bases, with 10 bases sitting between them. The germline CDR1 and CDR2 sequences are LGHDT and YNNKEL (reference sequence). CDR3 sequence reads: CASSPPVGNSPLHF. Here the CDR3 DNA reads TGTGCCAGCAGCCCCCCGGTTGGTAATTCACCCCTCCACTTT.